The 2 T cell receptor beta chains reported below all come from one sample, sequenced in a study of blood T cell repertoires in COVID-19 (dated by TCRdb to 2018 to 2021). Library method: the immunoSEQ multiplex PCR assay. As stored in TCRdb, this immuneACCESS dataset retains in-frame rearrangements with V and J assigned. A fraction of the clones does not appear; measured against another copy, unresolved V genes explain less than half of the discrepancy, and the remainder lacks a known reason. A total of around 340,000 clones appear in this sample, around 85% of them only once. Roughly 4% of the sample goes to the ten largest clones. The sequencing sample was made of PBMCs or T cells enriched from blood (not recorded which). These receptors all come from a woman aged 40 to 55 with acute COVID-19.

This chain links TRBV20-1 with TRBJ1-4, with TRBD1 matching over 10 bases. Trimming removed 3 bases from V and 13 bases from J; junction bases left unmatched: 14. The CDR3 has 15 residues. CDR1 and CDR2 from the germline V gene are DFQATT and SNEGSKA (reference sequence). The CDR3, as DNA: TGCAGTGCTAGTTCGGACGGGACAGGGGCCGTCGGACTGTTTTTT. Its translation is CSASSDGTGAVGLFF.

CDR3 protein: CSVVPGDSGNTIYF. The DNA of the CDR3 is TGCAGCGTTGTCCCAGGCGACTCTGGAAACACCATATATTTT. The chain employs TRBV29-1 and TRBJ1-3; no clear D. Germline assignment: CDR1 SQVTM and CDR2 ANQGSEA. Deletions cut 4 bases from V and 0 bases from J, with 10 bases between. The CDR3 has 14 residues. The full variable domain, in which reference TRBV29-1 and TRBJ1-3 provide the parts outside the CDR3, is SAVISQKPSRDICQRGTSLTIQCQVDSQVTMMFWYRQQPGQSLTLIATANQGSEATYESGFVIDKFPISRPNLTFSTLTVSNMSPEDSSIYLCSVVPGDSGNTIYFGEGSWLTVV.